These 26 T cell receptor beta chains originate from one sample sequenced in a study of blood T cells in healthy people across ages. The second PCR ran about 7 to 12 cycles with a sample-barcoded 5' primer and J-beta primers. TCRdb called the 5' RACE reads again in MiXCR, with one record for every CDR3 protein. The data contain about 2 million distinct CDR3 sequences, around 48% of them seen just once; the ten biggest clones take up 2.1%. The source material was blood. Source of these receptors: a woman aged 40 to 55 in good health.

The CDR3 spells CASSYGPGTAKRGYTF. The CDR3 DNA follows: TGTGCCAGCAGTTACGGACCAGGGACTGCAAAACGGGGCTACACCTTC. This sequence joins TRBV6-2 or TRBV6-3 and TRBJ1-2; D may be TRBD1 (5 bases). The CDR3 is 16 residues long. Trimming cost V 2 bases and J 8 bases, with 21 bases left between them. Germline V gene data show CDR1 as MNHEY and CDR2 as SVGEGT.

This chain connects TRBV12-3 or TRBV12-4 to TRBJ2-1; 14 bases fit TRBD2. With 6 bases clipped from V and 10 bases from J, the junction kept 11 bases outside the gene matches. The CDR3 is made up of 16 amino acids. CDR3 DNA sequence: TGTGCCAGCAGCCACGGACTAGCGGGGGGCATAGGGGAGCAGTTCTTC. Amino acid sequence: CASSHGLAGGIGEQFF.

CDR3 loop: CASYLKRGPYNEQYF. CDR3 DNA sequence: TGTGCCAGTTACCTGAAGCGGGGCCCCTACAATGAGCAGTACTTC. The rearrangement uses TRBV6-5 and TRBJ2-1, with 7 positions matching TRBD2. The J call may not be correct, given that the DNA end is closer to TRBJ2-7. The CDR3 contains 15 residues. CDR1 MNHEY and CDR2 SVGAGI come from the germline V gene.

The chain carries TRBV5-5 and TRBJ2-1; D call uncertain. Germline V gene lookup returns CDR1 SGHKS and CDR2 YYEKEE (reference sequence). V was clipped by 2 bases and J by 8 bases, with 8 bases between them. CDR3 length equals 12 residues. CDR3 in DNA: TGTGCCAGCAGCTTTGGTACCGATGAGCAGTTCTTC. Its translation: CASSFGTDEQFF.

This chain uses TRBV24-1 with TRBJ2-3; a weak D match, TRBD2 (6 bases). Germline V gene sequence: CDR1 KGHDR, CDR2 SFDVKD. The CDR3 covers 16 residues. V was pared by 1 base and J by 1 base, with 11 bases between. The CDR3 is CATSDFPSERTDTQYF. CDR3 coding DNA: TGTGCCACCAGTGATTTTCCTAGCGAGCGCACAGATACGCAGTATTTT.

DNA for the CDR3: TGTGCCAGCAGCCCTCCCGGCGGAGTCGGTTCACCCCTCCACTTT. Translated, it gives CASSPPGGVGSPLHF. V gene TRBV9 combines with J gene TRBJ1-6; D unclear. The CDR3 loop spans 15 amino acids. Trimming left V 4 bases short and J 9 bases short, with 17 bases between. CDR1 is SGDLS, CDR2 YYNGEE, per germline.

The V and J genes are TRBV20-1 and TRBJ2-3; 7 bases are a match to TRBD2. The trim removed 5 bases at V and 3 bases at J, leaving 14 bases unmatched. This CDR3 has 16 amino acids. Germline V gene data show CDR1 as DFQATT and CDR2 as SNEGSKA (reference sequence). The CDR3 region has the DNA TGCAGTGCTGGGGGAGGGGAACATTTAGGAACAGATACGCAGTATTTT. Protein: CSAGGGEHLGTDTQYF.

The CDR3 DNA is TGTGCCACCAGTGATGCCGGGACAGGGACCGGGACCCAGTACTTC. Its translation: CATSDAGTGTGTQYF. J is TRBJ2-5 and V is TRBV24-1; 9 bases align to TRBD1. Germline trimming cut 3 bases from V and 7 bases from J; bases unmatched to any gene: 8. The CDR3 sequence is 15 residues long. Germline V lookup: CDR1 KGHDR, CDR2 SFDVKD.

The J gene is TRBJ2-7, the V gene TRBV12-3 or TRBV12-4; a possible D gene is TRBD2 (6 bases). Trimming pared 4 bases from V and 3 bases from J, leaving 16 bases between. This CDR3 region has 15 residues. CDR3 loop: CASSSTGTDVYEQYF. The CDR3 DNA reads TGTGCCAGCAGTTCTACCGGGACTGACGTCTACGAGCAGTACTTC.

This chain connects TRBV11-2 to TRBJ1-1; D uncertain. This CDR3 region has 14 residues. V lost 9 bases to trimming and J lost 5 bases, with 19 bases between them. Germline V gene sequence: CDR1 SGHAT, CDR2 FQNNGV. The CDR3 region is CASSALRARTEAFF. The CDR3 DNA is TGTGCCAGTAGCGCCCTGAGGGCGAGGACTGAAGCTTTCTTT.

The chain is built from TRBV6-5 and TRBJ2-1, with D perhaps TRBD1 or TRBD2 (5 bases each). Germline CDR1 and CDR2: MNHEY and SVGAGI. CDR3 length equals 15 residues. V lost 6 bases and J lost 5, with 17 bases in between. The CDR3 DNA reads TGTGCCAGCAGCCTTACGCCCGGGACCCACAATGAGCAGTTCTTC. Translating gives CASSLTPGTHNEQFF.

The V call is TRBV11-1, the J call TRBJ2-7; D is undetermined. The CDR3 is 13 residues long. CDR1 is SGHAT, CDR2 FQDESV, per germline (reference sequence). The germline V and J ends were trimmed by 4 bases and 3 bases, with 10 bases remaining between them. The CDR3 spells CASSSQRIYEQYF. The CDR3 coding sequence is TGTGCCAGCAGCTCTCAAAGGATCTACGAGCAGTACTTC.

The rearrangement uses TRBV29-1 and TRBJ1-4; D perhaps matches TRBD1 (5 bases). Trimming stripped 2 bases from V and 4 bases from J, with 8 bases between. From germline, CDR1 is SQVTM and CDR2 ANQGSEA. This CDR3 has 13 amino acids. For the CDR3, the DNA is TGCAGCGTTGAACAGGGAATTAATGAAAAACTGTTTTTT. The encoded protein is CSVEQGINEKLFF. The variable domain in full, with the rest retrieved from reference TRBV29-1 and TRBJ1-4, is SAVISQKPSRDICQRGTSLTIQCQVDSQVTMMFWYRQQPGQSLTLIATANQGSEATYESGFVIDKFPISRPNLTFSTLTVSNMSPEDSSIYLCSVEQGINEKLFFGSGTQLSVL.

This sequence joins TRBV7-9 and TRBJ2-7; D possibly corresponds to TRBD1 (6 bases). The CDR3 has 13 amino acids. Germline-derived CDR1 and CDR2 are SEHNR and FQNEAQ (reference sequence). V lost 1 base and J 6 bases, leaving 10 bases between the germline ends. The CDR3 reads CASSLGTVLEQYF. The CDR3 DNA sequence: TGTGCCAGCAGCTTAGGGACAGTCCTCGAGCAGTACTTC.

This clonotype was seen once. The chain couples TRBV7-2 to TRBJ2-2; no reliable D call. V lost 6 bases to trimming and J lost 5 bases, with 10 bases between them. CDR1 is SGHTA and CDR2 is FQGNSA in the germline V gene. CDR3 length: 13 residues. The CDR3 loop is CASSSVGTGELFF. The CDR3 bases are TGTGCCAGCAGTTCAGTGGGGACCGGGGAGCTGTTTTTT.

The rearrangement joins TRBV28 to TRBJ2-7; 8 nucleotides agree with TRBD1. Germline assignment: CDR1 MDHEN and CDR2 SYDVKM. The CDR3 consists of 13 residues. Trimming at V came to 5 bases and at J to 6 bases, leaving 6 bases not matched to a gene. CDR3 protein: CASSGDRSGEQYF. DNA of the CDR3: TGTGCCAGCAGTGGGGACAGGTCGGGCGAGCAGTACTTC.

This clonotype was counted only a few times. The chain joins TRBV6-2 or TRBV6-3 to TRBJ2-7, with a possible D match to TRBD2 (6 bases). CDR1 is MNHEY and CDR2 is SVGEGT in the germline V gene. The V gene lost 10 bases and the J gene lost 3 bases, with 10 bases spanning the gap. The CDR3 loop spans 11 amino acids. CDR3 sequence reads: CATKGLYEQYF. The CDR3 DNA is TGTGCCACTAAGGGACTCTACGAGCAGTACTTC.

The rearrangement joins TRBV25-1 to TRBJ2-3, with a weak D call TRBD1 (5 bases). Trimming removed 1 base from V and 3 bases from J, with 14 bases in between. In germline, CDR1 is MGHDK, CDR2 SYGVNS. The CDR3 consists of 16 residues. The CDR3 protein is CASSEFSGSPTDTQYF. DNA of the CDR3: TGTGCCAGCAGTGAATTTTCAGGGTCACCGACAGATACGCAGTATTTT.

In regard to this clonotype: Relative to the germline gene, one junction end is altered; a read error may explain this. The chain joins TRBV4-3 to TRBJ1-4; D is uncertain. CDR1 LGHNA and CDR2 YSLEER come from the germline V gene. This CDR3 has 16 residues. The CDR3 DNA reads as TGCGCCAGCAGCCAGTCGGTGGGTGGCACTAATGAAAAGCTGTTTTTT. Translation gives CASSQSVGGTNEKLFF.

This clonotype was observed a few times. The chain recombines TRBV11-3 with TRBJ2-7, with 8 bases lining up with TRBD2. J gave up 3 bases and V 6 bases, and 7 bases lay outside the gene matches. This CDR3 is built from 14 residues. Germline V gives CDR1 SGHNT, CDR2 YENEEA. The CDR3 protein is CASSSAGGNYEQYF. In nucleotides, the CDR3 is TGTGCCAGCAGTTCGGCGGGGGGCAACTACGAGCAGTACTTC. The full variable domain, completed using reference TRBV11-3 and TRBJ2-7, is EAGVVQSPRYKIIEKKQPVAFWCNPISGHNTLYWYLQNLGQGPELLIRYENEEAVDDSQLPKDRFSAERLKGVDSTLKIQPAELGDSAVYLCASSSAGGNYEQYFGPGTRLTVT.

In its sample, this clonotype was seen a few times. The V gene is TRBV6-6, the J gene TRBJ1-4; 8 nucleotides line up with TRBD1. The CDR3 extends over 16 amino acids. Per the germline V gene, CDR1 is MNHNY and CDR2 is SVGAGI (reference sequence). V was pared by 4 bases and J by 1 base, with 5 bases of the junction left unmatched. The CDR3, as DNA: TGTGCCAGCAGTTTAAGGACAGGGATAACTAATGAAAAACTGTTTTTT. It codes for CASSLRTGITNEKLFF.

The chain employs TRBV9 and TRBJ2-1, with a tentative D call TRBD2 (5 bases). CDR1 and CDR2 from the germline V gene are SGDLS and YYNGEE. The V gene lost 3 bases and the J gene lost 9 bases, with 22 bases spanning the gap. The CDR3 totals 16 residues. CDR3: CASSALGLSGGCEQFF. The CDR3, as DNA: TGTGCCAGCAGCGCTCTAGGACTTTCAGGCGGCTGTGAGCAGTTCTTC.

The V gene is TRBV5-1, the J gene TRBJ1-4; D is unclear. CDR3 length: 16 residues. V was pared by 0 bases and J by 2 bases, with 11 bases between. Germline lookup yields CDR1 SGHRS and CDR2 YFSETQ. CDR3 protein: CASSLASGSTNEKLFF. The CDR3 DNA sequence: TGCGCCAGCAGCTTGGCCTCTGGGTCGACTAATGAAAAACTGTTTTTT.

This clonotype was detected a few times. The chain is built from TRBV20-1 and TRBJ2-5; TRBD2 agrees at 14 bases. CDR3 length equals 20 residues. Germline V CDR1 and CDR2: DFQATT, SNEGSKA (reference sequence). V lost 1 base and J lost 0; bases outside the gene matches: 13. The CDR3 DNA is TGCAGTGCTAGAGGTTATAGGAGGACTAGCGGGGGGAGTAACCAAGAGACCCAGTACTTC. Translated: CSARGYRRTSGGSNQETQYF.

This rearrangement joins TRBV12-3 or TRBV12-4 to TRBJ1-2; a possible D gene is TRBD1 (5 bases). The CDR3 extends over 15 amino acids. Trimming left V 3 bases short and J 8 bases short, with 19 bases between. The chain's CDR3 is CASSLGRIPSQGYTF. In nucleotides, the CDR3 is TGTGCCAGCAGTTTGGGACGGATCCCATCACAGGGCTACACCTTC.

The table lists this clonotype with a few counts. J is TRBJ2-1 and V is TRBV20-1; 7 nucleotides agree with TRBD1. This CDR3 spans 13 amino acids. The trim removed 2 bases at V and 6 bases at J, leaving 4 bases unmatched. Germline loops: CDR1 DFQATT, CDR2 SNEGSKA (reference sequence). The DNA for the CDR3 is TGCAGTGCTAGAAGACAGGGAACCAATGAGCAGTTCTTC. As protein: CSARRQGTNEQFF.